This T cell receptor beta chain was found in a study of blood T cells in healthy people across ages. Primers used in a second PCR of roughly 7 to 11 cycles were a sample-barcoded 5' primer and a J-beta primer mix. TCRdb ran MiXCR on the 5' RACE reads and lists one entry per CDR3 protein. This sample has approximately 2,000,000 distinct CDR3 sequences, with roughly two fifths found just once. Per the germline V gene, CDR1 is SQVTM and CDR2 is ANQGSEA. This CDR3 contains 12 residues. Trimming left V 7 bases short and J 6 bases short, with 15 bases between. This clonotype was observed a few times. The sequence derives from a human donor in good health. Sequenced sample: blood. The J gene is TRBJ1-1, the V gene TRBV29-1; TRBD1 might be the D (6 bases). In DNA form, the CDR3 reads TGCAGCGCCCGTTCAGGACAGCCTGAAGCTTTCTTT. Amino acids: CSARSGQPEAFF.